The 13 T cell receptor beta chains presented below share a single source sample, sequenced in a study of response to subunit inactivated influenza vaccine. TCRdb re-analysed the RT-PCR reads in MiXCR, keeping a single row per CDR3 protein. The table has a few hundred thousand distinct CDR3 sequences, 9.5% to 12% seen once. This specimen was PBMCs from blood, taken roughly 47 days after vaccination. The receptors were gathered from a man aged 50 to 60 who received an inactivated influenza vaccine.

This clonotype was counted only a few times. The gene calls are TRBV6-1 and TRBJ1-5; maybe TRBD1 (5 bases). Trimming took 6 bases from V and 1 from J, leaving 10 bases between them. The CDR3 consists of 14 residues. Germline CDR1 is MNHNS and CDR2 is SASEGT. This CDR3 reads CASRPGRSNQPQHF. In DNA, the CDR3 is TGTGCCAGCAGGCCGGGACGGAGCAATCAGCCCCAGCATTTT.

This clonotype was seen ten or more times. Here the CDR3 DNA reads TGTGCCAGCAGTTTGTTTACAGCCCAAGAGACCCAGTACTTC. Its translation is CASSLFTAQETQYF. This chain links TRBV6-5 with TRBJ2-5; unclear D gene. Germline CDR1 MNHEY, CDR2 SVGAGI. V lost 4 bases and J 1 base, leaving 10 bases between the germline ends. This CDR3 is built from 14 residues.

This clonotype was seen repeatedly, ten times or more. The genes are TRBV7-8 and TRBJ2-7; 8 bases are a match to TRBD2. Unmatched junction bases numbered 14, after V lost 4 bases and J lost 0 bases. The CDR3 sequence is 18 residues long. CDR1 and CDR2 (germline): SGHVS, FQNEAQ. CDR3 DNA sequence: TGTGCCAGCAGCTCCCAAAGAGTCGCGGGGGGAAACTCCTACGAGCAGTACTTC. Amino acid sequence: CASSSQRVAGGNSYEQYF.

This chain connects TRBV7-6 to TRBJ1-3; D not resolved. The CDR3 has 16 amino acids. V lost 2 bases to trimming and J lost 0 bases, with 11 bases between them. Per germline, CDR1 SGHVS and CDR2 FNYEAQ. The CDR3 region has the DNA TGTGCCAGCAGCTTAATATCGGCAGGCTCTGGAAACACCATATATTTT. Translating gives CASSLISAGSGNTIYF.

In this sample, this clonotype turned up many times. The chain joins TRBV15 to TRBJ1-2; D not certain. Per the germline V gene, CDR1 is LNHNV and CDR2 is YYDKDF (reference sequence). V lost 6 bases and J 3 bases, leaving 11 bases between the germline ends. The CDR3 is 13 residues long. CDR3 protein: CATRAGADYGYTF. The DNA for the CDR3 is TGTGCCACCAGGGCAGGAGCTGACTATGGCTACACCTTC.

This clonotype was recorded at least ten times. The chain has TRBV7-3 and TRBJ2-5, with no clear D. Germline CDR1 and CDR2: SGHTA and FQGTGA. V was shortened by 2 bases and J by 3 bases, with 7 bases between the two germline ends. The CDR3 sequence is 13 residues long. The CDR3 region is CASSLSAKETQYF. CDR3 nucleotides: TGTGCCAGCAGCTTATCCGCCAAAGAGACCCAGTACTTC. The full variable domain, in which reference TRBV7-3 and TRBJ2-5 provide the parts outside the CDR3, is GAGVSQTPSNKVTEKGKYVELRCDPISGHTALYWYRQSLGQGPEFLIYFQGTGAADDSGLPNDRFFAVRPEGSVSTLKIQRTERGDSAVYLCASSLSAKETQYFGPGTRLLVL.

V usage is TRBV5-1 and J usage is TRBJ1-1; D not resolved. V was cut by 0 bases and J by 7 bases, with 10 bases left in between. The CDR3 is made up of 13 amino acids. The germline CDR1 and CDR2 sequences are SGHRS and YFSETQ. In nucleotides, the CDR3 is TGCGCCAGCAGCTTGGGCCCTAATCGTGAAGCTTTCTTT. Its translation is CASSLGPNREAFF.

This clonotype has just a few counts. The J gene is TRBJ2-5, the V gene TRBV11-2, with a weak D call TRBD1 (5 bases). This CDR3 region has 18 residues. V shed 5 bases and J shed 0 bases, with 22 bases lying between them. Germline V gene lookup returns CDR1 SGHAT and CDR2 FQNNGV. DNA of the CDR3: TGTGCCAGCAGCCCTGTCCGTGCAGGACAACTCCACCAAGAGACCCAGTACTTC. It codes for CASSPVRAGQLHQETQYF.

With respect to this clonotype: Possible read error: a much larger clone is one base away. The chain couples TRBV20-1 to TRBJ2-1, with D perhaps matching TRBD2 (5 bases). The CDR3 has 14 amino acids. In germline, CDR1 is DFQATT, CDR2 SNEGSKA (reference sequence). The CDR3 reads CTARGRNSYNEQFF. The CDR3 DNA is TGCACTGCTAGAGGGCGGAACTCCTACAATGAGCAGTTCTTC.

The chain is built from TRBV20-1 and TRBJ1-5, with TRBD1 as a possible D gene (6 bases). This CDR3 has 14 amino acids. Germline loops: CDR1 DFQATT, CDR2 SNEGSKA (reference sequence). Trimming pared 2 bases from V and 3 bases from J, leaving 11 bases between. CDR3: CSARSGGNNQPQHF. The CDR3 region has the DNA TGCAGTGCTAGATCCGGGGGCAACAATCAGCCCCAGCATTTT.

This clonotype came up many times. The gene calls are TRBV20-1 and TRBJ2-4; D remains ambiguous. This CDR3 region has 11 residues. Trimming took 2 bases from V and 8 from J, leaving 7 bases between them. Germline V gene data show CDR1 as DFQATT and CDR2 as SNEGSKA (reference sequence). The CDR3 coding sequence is TGCAGTGCTAGACTTTTAGACATTCAGTACTTC. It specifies CSARLLDIQYF.

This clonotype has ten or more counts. The CDR3 nucleotides read TGCAGTGCTAGAGATAAGGCTAGCTACAATGAGCAGTTCTTC. Its translation: CSARDKASYNEQFF. J is TRBJ2-1 and V is TRBV20-1, with unresolved D. V gave up 0 bases and J gave up 3 bases, with 9 bases separating them. The CDR3 is 14 residues long. CDR1 is DFQATT, CDR2 SNEGSKA, per germline (reference sequence).

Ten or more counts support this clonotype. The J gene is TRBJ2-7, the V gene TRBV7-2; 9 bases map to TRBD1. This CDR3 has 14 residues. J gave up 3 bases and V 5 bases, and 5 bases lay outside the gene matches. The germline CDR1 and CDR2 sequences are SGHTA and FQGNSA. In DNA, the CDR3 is TGTGCCAGCAGCCCCACGGGACAGGGCTACGAGCAGTACTTC. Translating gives CASSPTGQGYEQYF.